This T cell receptor beta chain is drawn from a study of shared clonotypes between healthy human individuals. At the level of the study: CD4 naive and CD4 memory each took three plates per donor, while CD8 naive took two and CD8 memory one. Study-wide results and limits: Only blood was sampled, and tissue TCR repertoires likely differ from blood ones. The represented genetic and exposure-history diversity was limited by the small number of donors. Clonotypes shared by all four sorted-subset donors had higher generation probabilities than non-shared clonotypes.

Clones were read by immunoSEQ multiplex PCR, and TCRdb kept only the in-frame ones, dropping some. In the table there are roughly 2.5 million clones, 85% to 95% of which are singletons. CDR1 and CDR2 from the germline V gene are LNHDA and SQIVND (reference sequence). The CDR3 consists of 16 residues. The V gene lost 7 bases and the J gene lost 6 bases, with 22 bases spanning the gap. Details on this clone: What it binds is not known.

This chain joins TRBV19 and TRBJ1-5; TRBD1 is a possible D gene (6 bases). The TCR originated in a man aged 18-30 years in good health. Source material: naive CD4+ T cells sorted from blood. Subset specified: CD45RA+ positively selected. CDR3 bases: TGTGCCAGTACCACCGGTTGGGGGGCGCTTAGTCAGCCCCAGCATTTT. Encoded protein: CASTTGWGALSQPQHF.